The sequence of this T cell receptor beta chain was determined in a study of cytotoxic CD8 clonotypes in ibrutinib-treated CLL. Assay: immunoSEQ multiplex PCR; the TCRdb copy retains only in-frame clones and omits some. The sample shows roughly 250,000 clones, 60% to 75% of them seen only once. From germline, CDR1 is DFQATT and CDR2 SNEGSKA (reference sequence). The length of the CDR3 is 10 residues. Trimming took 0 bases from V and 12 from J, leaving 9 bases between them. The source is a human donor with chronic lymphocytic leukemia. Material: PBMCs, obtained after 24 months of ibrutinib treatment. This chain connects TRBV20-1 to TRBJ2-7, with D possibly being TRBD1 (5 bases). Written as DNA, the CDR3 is TGCAGTGCTAGAGACGAGCAGGGGTACTTC. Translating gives CSARDEQGYF.